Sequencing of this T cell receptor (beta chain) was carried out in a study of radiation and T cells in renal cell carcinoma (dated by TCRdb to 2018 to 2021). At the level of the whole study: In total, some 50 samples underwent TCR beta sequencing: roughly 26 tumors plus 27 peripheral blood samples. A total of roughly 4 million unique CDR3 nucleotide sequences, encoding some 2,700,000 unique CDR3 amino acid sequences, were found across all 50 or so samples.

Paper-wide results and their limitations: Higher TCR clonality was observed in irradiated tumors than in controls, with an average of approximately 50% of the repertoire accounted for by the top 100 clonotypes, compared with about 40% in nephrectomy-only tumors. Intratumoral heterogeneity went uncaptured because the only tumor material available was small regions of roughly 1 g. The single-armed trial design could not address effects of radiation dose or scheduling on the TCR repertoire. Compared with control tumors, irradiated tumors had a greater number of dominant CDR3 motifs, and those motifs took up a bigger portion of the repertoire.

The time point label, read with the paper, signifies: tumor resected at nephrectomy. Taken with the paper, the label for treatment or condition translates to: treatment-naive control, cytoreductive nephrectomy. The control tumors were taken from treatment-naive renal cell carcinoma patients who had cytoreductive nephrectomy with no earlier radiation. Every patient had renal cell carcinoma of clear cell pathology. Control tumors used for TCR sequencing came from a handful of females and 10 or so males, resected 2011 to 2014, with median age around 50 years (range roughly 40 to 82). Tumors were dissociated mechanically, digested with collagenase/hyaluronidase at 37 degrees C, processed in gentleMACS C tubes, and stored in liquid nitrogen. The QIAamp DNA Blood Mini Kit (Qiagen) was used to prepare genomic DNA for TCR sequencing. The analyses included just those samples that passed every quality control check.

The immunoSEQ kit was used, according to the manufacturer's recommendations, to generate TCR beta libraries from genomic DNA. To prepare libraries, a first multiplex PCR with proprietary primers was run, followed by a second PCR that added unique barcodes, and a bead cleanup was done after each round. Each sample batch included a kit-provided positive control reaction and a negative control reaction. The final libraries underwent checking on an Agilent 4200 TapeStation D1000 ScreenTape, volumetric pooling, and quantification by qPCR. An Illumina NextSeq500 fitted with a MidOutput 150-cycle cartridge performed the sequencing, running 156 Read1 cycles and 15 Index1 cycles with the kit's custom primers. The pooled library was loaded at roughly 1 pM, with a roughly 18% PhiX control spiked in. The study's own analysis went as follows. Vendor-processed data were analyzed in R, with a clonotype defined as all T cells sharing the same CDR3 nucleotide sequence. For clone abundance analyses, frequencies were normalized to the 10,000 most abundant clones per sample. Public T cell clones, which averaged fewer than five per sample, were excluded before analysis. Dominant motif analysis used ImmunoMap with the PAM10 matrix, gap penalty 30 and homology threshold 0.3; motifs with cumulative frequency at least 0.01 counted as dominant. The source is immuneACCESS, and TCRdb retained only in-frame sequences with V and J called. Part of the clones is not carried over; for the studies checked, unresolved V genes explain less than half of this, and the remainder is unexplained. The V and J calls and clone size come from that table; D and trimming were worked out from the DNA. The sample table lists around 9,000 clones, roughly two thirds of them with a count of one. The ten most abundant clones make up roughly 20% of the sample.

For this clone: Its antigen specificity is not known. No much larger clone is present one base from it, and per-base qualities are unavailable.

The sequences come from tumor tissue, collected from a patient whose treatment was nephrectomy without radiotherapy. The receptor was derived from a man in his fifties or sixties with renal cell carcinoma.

The DNA is as follows: TGTGCCAGCAGGGCCGGGACAGGGCCCACCGGGGAGCTGTTTTTT. It encodes CASRAGTGPTGELFF. This chain is built from TRBV7-6 and TRBJ2-2, and 9 junctional nucleotides match TRBD1. V ends up 6 bases short and J 4 bases short, with an unmatched junction base count of 6. The germline V gene supplies CDR1 SGHVS and CDR2 FNYEAQ. The CDR3, from cysteine to phenylalanine, totals 15 residues. Left in the record is the CDR3 DNA by itself, 45 bases read in frame from the first base.